The next 25 T cell receptor beta chains were all read from a single sample in a study of cytomegalovirus exposure and HLA in healthy donors. PCR involved 60 Vbeta and 13 Jbeta primers. TCRdb's table, derived via immunoSEQ multiplex PCR, lists solely in-frame clones and lacks some. The sample holds about 160,000 clones, around 80% seen once. Sequencing was performed on PBMCs. The receptors originated from a woman aged 25 to 39 in good health and CMV-seropositive.

This clone was seen a handful of times. V gene TRBV7-3 combines with J gene TRBJ2-3; TRBD2 aligns across 7 bases. From germline, CDR1 is SGHTA and CDR2 FQGTGA. This CDR3 has 14 residues. Trimming removed 3 bases from V and 2 bases from J; junction bases left unmatched: 2. As DNA, the CDR3 is TGTGCCAGCAGCTTGGGACTATCCACAGATACGCAGTATTTT. Translation gives CASSLGLSTDTQYF.

The chain couples TRBV4-2 to TRBJ2-2; TRBD2 matches 8 bases. The CDR3 has 14 amino acids. Per germline, CDR1 LGHNA and CDR2 YNFKEQ. Trimming at V came to 2 bases and at J to 5 bases, leaving 1 base not matched to a gene. The CDR3 spells CASSQPGGTGELFF. CDR3 DNA: TGTGCCAGCAGCCAACCGGGGGGGACCGGGGAGCTGTTTTTT.

The CDR3 sequence: CASSLGLSPNDIQYF. The CDR3 DNA follows: TGTGCCAGCAGTTTAGGGCTTTCTCCCAATGACATTCAGTACTTC. The chain recombines TRBV27 with TRBJ2-4; no reliable D call. The CDR3 has 15 residues. Germline CDR1 MNHEY, CDR2 SMNVEV (reference sequence). V lost 2 bases to trimming and J lost 8 bases, with 16 bases between them.

CDR3 region: CASSAQGAANYGYTF. CDR3 nucleotides: TGTGCCAGCAGCGCACAGGGGGCGGCTAACTATGGCTACACCTTC. The chain employs TRBV7-6 and TRBJ1-2; 9 positions match TRBD1. The junction had 4 bases not matched to a gene; V was cut back by 5 bases and J by 0 bases. CDR1 is SGHVS, CDR2 FNYEAQ, per germline. The CDR3 covers 15 residues.

DNA of the CDR3: TGTGCCAGCAGCTTGGTAGGAGGGGCTGGAGATACGCAGTATTTT. Translated, it gives CASSLVGGAGDTQYF. The genes are TRBV5-6 and TRBJ2-3; a possible D gene is TRBD2 (6 bases). This CDR3 is built from 15 residues. V shed 0 bases and J shed 5 bases, with 13 bases lying between them. Germline V CDR1 and CDR2: SGHDT, YYEEEE.

This chain links TRBV7-3 with TRBJ2-2, with a tentative D call TRBD1 (6 bases). The ends were cut back, 6 bases at V and 5 bases at J, with 7 bases in the middle. The CDR3 runs 12 residues. Germline values: CDR1 SGHTA, CDR2 FQGTGA. CDR3 protein: CASRGGTGELFF. CDR3 bases: TGTGCCAGCAGAGGGGGTACCGGGGAGCTGTTTTTT.

V gene TRBV9 combines with J gene TRBJ1-1; D is perhaps TRBD1 (6 bases). The CDR3 has 17 residues. CDR1 SGDLS and CDR2 YYNGEE come from the germline V gene. Trimming shortened V by 4 bases and J by 1 base, and 20 bases separated the two germline ends. CDR3 sequence: CASSTTGTLRRNTEAFF. The DNA for the CDR3 is TGTGCCAGCAGCACGACAGGTACCCTAAGGAGGAACACTGAAGCTTTCTTT.

The V gene is TRBV2, the J gene TRBJ2-3; TRBD2 matches at 10 bases. The germline gives CDR1 SNHLY, CDR2 FYNNEI. This CDR3 has 15 residues. Germline trimming cut 5 bases from V and 4 bases from J; bases unmatched to any gene: 6. The CDR3 DNA reads TGTGCCAGCAGTTCACTAGCGGGGAGCCCAGATACGCAGTATTTT. This gives the protein CASSSLAGSPDTQYF.

The rearrangement joins TRBV6-4 to TRBJ1-5, with D maybe TRBD1 (6 bases). CDR1 and CDR2 (germline): MRHNA, SNTAGT. CDR3 length: 16 residues. The germline V and J ends were trimmed by 2 bases and 6 bases, with 17 bases remaining between them. The CDR3 sequence is CASSDGQGYSGQPQHF. The CDR3 region has the DNA TGTGCCAGCAGTGACGGTCAGGGGTATTCGGGTCAGCCCCAGCATTTT.

This sequence joins TRBV16 and TRBJ2-7, with TRBD1 as a possible D gene (6 bases). V was trimmed by 5 bases and J by 6 bases, leaving 11 bases between them. Germline loops: CDR1 KGHSY, CDR2 FQNENV. This CDR3 has 12 residues. The CDR3 is CASSYGQIEQYF. As DNA, the CDR3 is TGTGCCAGCAGCTACGGACAGATCGAGCAGTACTTC.

This clone was picked up a small number of times. V is TRBV4-2 and J is TRBJ2-7; 7 nucleotides align to TRBD1. The length of the CDR3 is 15 residues. The ends lost 1 base at V and 4 bases at J; junction bases unmatched: 7. Germline V gene lookup returns CDR1 LGHNA and CDR2 YNFKEQ. CDR3 in amino acids: CASSQGPGTEYEQYF. The DNA of the CDR3 is TGTGCCAGCAGCCAAGGTCCCGGGACAGAATACGAGCAGTACTTC.

This chain uses TRBV18 with TRBJ1-2; 8 nucleotides agree with TRBD1. With V trimmed by 3 bases and J by 4 bases, 4 bases remained unmatched. Germline V CDR1 and CDR2: KGHSH, LQKENI. The CDR3 loop spans 14 amino acids. The CDR3 nucleotides are TGTGCCAGCTCACCGACAGGGGAAGGCTATGGCTACACCTTC. This translates into CASSPTGEGYGYTF.

The chain uses TRBV28 and TRBJ1-2; D gene ambiguous. CDR1 is MDHEN, CDR2 SYDVKM, per germline. Deletions cut 5 bases from V and 4 bases from J, with 14 bases between. CDR3 length: 14 amino acids. The CDR3 region is CASSPTGGGYGYTF. The CDR3 bases are TGTGCCAGCAGTCCCACGGGTGGCGGCTATGGCTACACCTTC.

The chain is built from TRBV5-1 and TRBJ1-1, with 9 bases fitting TRBD1. J gave up 1 base and V 4 bases, and 5 bases lay outside the gene matches. Germline CDR1 SGHRS, CDR2 YFSETQ. This CDR3 is 15 amino acids long. CDR3 DNA: TGCGCCAGCAGCCCGCCGGGACAGGGGAACACTGAAGCTTTCTTT. Its protein product is CASSPPGQGNTEAFF.

The chain carries TRBV27 and TRBJ2-7; D remains unclear. The CDR3 loop spans 14 amino acids. The V gene's germline CDR1 is MNHEY and CDR2 SMNVEV (reference sequence). V was cut by 5 bases and J by 0 bases, with 11 bases left in between. The CDR3 is CASSTLESSYEQYF. The CDR3, as DNA: TGTGCCAGCAGTACCCTAGAAAGCTCCTACGAGCAGTACTTC.

The gene calls are TRBV4-3 and TRBJ1-3, with D perhaps TRBD1 (6 bases). Looked up from germline, CDR1 is LGHNA and CDR2 is YSLEER. This CDR3 has 13 amino acids. Trimming shortened V by 4 bases and J by 6 bases, and 10 bases separated the two germline ends. The DNA for the CDR3 is TGCGCCAGCAGCCTAGGGGGTGAAAACACCATATATTTT. Amino acid sequence: CASSLGGENTIYF.

This chain links TRBV11-1 with TRBJ1-5, with unresolved D. This CDR3 comprises 15 residues. V lost 8 bases to trimming and J lost 7 bases, with 21 bases between them. Germline V gene data show CDR1 as SGHAT and CDR2 as FQDESV (reference sequence). Written as DNA, the CDR3 is TGTGCCAGCCTCTCACCGGGGTTGCGAGTACAGCCCCAGCATTTT. Translated, it gives CASLSPGLRVQPQHF. Using reference TRBV11-1 and TRBJ1-5 for the parts outside the CDR3, the full variable domain is EAEVAQSPRYKITEKSQAVAFWCDPISGHATLYWYRQILGQGPELLVQFQDESVVDDSQLPKDRFSAERLKGVDSTLKIQPAELGDSAMYLCASLSPGLRVQPQHFGDGTRLSIL.

The chain links TRBV5-4 to TRBJ2-5; TRBD1 might be the D (7 bases). V lost 1 base, J lost 3 bases, and 10 bases lay in between. Per germline, CDR1 SGHNT and CDR2 YYREEE (reference sequence). The CDR3 loop spans 14 amino acids. The CDR3 DNA follows: TGTGCCAGCAGCTTGCGCGGGACAGAAGAGACCCAGTACTTC. Its translation: CASSLRGTEETQYF.

V usage is TRBV7-8 and J usage is TRBJ1-4; D not resolved. CDR1 is SGHVS, CDR2 FQNEAQ, per germline. V was cut by 1 base and J by 5 bases, with 11 bases left in between. The length of the CDR3 is 15 residues. The CDR3 spells CASSLGGGRNEKLFF. CDR3 in DNA: TGTGCCAGCAGCTTAGGGGGTGGGAGGAATGAAAAACTGTTTTTT.

The gene calls are TRBV4-3 and TRBJ2-5, with 15 nucleotides matching TRBD2. The CDR3 consists of 17 residues. Per the germline V gene, CDR1 is LGHNA and CDR2 is YSLEER. Unmatched junction bases numbered 7, after V lost 4 bases and J lost 4 bases. CDR3 DNA: TGCGCCAGCAGCCCGGGACTAGCGGGGGGCGGGGGAGAGACCCAGTACTTC. This codes for CASSPGLAGGGGETQYF.

The genes are TRBV13 and TRBJ2-7, with 9 nucleotides matching TRBD2. The germline V gene encodes CDR1 PRHDT and CDR2 FYEKMQ (reference sequence). This CDR3 has 17 amino acids. V shed 2 bases, J shed 2 bases, and the junction held 10 bases outside the gene matches. CDR3: CASSLTFGTSRTYEQYF. The CDR3 region has the DNA TGTGCCAGCAGCTTAACTTTTGGGACTAGCAGGACCTACGAGCAGTACTTC.

The chain combines TRBV5-8 with TRBJ2-5; maybe TRBD2 (5 bases). Germline CDR1 and CDR2: SGHTS and YDEGEE. V lost 4 bases to trimming and J lost 3 bases, with 13 bases between them. The CDR3 totals 14 residues. CDR3 in DNA: TGTGCCAGCAGCCTCCGAGGGTGGGAAGAGACCCAGTACTTC. It specifies CASSLRGWEETQYF.

The rearrangement uses TRBV7-9 and TRBJ1-6; maybe TRBD1 (5 bases). The CDR3 has 13 amino acids. CDR1 SEHNR and CDR2 FQNEAQ come from the germline V gene (reference sequence). Trimming stripped 5 bases from V and 7 bases from J, with 9 bases between. The CDR3 reads CASSQDRNSPLHF. The CDR3 nucleotides are TGTGCCAGCAGCCAAGACAGAAATTCACCCCTCCACTTT.

This chain uses TRBV2 with TRBJ1-2; 9 nucleotides align to TRBD1. Germline V gene sequence: CDR1 SNHLY, CDR2 FYNNEI. Losses at the gene ends were 6 bases for V and 4 bases for J; bases not matched to a gene: 3. This CDR3 contains 13 residues. CDR3 protein: CASRQGAGYGYTF. CDR3 bases: TGTGCCAGCAGACAGGGGGCCGGCTATGGCTACACCTTC.

The chain combines TRBV7-2 with TRBJ2-7; D is perhaps TRBD2 (5 bases). Deletions cut 6 bases from V and 3 bases from J, with 12 bases between. The CDR3 runs 13 residues. The germline CDR1 and CDR2 sequences are SGHTA and FQGNSA. The CDR3 sequence is CASSRTRLYEQYF. CDR3 DNA sequence: TGTGCCAGCAGTCGAACTAGGCTCTACGAGCAGTACTTC. The variable domain in full, with the rest retrieved from reference TRBV7-2 and TRBJ2-7, is GAGVSQSPSNKVTEKGKDVELRCDPISGHTALYWYRQSLGQGLEFLIYFQGNSAPDKSGLPSDRFSAERTGGSVSTLTIQRTQQEDSAVYLCASSRTRLYEQYFGPGTRLTVT.